The 2 T cell receptor beta chains below come from one sample, sequenced in a study of tumor and adjacent non-tumor tissue in lung cancer. Three rounds of nested PCR, following a modified ARM-PCR protocol, produced the TCRbeta library. TCRdb re-analysed the multiplex PCR reads in MiXCR, keeping a single row per CDR3 protein. The data show tens of thousands of distinct CDR3 sequences, 55% to 75% seen once. The template was RNA from unsorted bulk tissue. Sample: lung tumor tissue. The receptors originated from a man aged 50 or older with non-small cell lung cancer.

This clonotype is categorized as medium-sized. The CDR3 spells CAIKNQETQYF. The CDR3 nucleotides are TGTGCCATCAAAAACCAAGAGACCCAGTACTTC. The V gene is TRBV10-3, the J gene TRBJ2-5; D call uncertain. V lost 7 bases, J lost 0 bases, and 3 bases lay in between. CDR1 is ENHRY, CDR2 SYGVKD, per germline. The CDR3 covers 11 residues.

Worth noting for this clonotype: As the CDR3 is not closed by the conserved phenylalanine or tryptophan, this likely results from a read error. The chain couples TRBV11-2 to TRBJ2-2; 11 bases match TRBD2. The CDR3 runs to 18 residues. Germline CDR1 SGHAT, CDR2 FQNNGV. The CDR3 is CASSLLGVAGGRTGELFS. In DNA form, the CDR3 reads TGTGCCAGCAGCCTCCTAGGGGTAGCGGGGGGGCGCACCGGTGAGCTGTTTTCT.